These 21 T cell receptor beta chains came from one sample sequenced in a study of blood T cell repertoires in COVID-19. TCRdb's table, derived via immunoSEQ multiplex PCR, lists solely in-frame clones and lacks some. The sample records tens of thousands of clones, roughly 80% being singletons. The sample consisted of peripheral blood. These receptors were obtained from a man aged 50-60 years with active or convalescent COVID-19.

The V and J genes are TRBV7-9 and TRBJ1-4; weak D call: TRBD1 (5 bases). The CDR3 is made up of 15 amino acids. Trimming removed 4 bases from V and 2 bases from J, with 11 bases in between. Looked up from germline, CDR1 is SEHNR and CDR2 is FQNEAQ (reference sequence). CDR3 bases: TGTGCCAGCAGCTCCCCGTCAGGGACTAATGAAAAACTGTTTTTT. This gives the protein CASSSPSGTNEKLFF.

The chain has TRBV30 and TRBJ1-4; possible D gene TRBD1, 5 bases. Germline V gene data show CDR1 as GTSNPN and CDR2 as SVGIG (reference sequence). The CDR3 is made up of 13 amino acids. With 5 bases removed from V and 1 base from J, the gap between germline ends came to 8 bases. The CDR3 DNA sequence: TGTGCCTGGGGGACGGGAACTAATGAAAAACTGTTTTTT. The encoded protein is CAWGTGTNEKLFF.

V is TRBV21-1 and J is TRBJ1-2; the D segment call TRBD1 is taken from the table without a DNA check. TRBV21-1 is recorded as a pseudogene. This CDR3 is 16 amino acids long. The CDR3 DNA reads TGTGCCAGCAGCAAGACACACCTGCCAGGGTTCTGTGGCTACACCTTC. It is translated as CASSKTHLPGFCGYTF.

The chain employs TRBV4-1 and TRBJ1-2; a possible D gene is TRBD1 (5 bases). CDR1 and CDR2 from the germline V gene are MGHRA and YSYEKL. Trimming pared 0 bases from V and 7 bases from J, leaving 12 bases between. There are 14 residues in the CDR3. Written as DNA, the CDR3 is TGCGCCAGCAGCCAAGATGGGGGGTTCGTTGGCTACACCTTC. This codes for CASSQDGGFVGYTF.

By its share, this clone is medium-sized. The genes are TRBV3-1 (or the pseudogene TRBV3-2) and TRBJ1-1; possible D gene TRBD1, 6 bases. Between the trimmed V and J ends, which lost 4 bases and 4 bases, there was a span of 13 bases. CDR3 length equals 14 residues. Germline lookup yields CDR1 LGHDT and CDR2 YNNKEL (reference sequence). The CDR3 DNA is TGTGCCAGCAGCCCTACCACAGGGTCCACTGAAGCTTTCTTT. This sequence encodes CASSPTTGSTEAFF.

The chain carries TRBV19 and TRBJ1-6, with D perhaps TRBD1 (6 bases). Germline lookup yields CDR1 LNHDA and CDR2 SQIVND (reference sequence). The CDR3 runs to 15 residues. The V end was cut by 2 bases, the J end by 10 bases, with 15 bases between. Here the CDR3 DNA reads TGTGCCAGTAGTATAAAGGGACAACTCGGCTCACCCCTCCACTTT. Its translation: CASSIKGQLGSPLHF.

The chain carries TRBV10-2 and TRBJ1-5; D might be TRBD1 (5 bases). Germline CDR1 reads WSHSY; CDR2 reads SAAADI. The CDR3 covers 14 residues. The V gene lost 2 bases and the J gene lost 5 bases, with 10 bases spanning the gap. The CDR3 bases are TGCGCCAGCAGTGAGGGGCAGGGTTATCAGCCCCAGCATTTT. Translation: CASSEGQGYQPQHF.

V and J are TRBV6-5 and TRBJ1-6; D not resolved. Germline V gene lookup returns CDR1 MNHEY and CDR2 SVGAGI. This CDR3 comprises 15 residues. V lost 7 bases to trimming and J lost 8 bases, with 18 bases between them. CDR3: CASTRPKEPYSPLHF. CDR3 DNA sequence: TGTGCCAGCACCCGCCCCAAAGAGCCTTATTCACCCCTCCACTTT.

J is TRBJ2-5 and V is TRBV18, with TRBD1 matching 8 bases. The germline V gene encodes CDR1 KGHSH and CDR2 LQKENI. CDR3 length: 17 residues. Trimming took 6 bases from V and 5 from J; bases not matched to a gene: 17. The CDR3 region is CASSSLTGARAGETQYF. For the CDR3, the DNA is TGTGCCAGCTCGTCCTTGACAGGGGCTCGAGCAGGGGAGACCCAGTACTTC.

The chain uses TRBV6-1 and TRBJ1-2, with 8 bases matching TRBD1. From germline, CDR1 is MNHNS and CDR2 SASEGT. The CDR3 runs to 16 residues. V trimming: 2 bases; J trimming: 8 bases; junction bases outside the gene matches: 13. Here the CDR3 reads CASSERGTGENSGYTF. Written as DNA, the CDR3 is TGTGCCAGCAGTGAACGGGGGACAGGTGAAAATTCAGGCTACACCTTC.

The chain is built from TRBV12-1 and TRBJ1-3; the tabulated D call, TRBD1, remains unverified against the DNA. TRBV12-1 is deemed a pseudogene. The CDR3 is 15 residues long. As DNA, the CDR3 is TGTGCCAGCCCGGAAAGGGGTAGCTCTGGAAACACCATATATTTT. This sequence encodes CASPERGSSGNTIYF.

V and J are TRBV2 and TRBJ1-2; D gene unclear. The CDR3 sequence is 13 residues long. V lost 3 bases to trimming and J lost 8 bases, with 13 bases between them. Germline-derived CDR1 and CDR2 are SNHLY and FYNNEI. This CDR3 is CASSDGQFSGYTF. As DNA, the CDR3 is TGTGCCAGCAGTGATGGTCAGTTTTCAGGCTACACCTTC.

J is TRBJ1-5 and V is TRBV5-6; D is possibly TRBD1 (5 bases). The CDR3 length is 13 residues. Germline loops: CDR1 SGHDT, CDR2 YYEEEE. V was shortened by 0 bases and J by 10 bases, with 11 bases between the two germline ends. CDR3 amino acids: CASSLGGQKPQHF. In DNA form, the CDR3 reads TGTGCCAGCAGCTTGGGCGGACAAAAACCCCAGCATTTT.

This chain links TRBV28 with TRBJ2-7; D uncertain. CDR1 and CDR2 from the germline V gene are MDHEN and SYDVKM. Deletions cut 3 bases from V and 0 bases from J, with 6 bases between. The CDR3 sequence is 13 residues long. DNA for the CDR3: TGTGCCAGCAGTTTCCGCGGCTCCTACGAGCAGTACTTC. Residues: CASSFRGSYEQYF.

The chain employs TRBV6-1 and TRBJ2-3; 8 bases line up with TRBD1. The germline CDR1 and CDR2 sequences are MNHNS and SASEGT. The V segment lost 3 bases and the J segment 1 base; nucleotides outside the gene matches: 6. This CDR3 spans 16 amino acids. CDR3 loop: CASSDDRGRGTDTQYF. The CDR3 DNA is TGTGCCAGCAGTGATGACAGGGGCCGGGGCACAGATACGCAGTATTTT.

The CDR3 coding sequence is TGTGCCATCAGTTCCGCAGGGATGGAGACCCAGTACTTC. Translated: CAISSAGMETQYF. The chain joins TRBV10-3 to TRBJ2-5; perhaps TRBD1 as D (5 bases). Germline CDR1 reads ENHRY; CDR2 reads SYGVKD. Trimming took off 5 bases at V and 5 bases at J, with 12 bases between the two ends. The CDR3 has 13 residues.

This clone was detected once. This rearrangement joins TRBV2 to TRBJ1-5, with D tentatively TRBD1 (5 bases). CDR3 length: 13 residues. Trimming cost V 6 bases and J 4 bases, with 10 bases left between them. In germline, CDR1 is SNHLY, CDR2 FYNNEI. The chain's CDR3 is CASRRDGNQPQHF. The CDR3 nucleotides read TGTGCCAGCAGGCGGGACGGTAATCAGCCCCAGCATTTT.

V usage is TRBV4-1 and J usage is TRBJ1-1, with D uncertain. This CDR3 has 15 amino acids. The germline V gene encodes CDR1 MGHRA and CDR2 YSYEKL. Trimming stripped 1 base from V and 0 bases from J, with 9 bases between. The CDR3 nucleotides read TGCGCCAGCAGCCAAGCGGCAGGCATGAACACTGAAGCTTTCTTT. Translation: CASSQAAGMNTEAFF.

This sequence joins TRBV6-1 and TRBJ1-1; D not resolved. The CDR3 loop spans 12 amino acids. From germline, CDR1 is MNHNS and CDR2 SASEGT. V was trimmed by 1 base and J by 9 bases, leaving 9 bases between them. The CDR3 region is CASSEGVAQAFF. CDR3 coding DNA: TGTGCCAGCAGTGAAGGGGTAGCCCAAGCTTTCTTT.

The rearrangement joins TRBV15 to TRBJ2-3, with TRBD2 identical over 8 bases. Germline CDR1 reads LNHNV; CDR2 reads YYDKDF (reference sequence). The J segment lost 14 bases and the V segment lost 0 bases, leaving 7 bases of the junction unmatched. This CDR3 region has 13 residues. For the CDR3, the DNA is TGTGCCACCAGCAGAGATTGGACTAGCCGGGTGTATTTT. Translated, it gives CATSRDWTSRVYF.

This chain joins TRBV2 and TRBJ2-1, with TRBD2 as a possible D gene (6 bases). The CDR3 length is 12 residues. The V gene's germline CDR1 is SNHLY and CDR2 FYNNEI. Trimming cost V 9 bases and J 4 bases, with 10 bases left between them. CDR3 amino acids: CASTGGYNEQFF. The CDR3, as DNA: TGTGCCAGTACCGGGGGTTACAATGAGCAGTTCTTC.